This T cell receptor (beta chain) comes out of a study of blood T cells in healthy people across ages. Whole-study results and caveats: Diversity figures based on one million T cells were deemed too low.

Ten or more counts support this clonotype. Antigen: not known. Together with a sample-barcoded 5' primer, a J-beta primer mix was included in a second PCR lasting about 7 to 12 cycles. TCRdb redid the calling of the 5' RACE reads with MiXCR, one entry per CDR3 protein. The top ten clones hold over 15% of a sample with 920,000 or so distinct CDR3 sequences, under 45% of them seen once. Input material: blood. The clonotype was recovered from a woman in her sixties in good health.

The CDR3 loop reads CASSLDSSGANVLTF. The CDR3 DNA sequence: TGTGCCAGCAGTCTAGACAGTTCTGGGGCCAACGTCCTGACTTTC. The genes are TRBV7-9 and TRBJ2-6, with a tentative D call TRBD1 (5 bases). V was clipped by 6 bases and J by 1 base, with 10 bases between them. The CDR3 sequence is 15 residues long. Germline lookup yields CDR1 SEHNR and CDR2 FQNEAQ (reference sequence). The entire variable domain, with the rest obtained from reference TRBV7-9 and TRBJ2-6, is as follows: DTGVSQNPRHKITKRGQNVTFRCDPISEHNRLYWYRQTLGQGPEFLTYFQNEAQLEKSRLLSDRFSAERPKGSFSTLEIQRTEQGDSAMYLCASSLDSSGANVLTFGAGSRLTVL.